This T cell receptor beta chain was retrieved from a study of T cell changes during pregnancy in multiple sclerosis. CDR3 length: 14 residues. V lost 3 bases and J 2 bases, leaving 7 bases between the germline ends. CDR1 and CDR2 from the germline V gene are MNHEY and SVGAGI. Here immunoSEQ multiplex PCR was the method, and the copy in TCRdb shows in-frame clones only, minus some. The sample gives roughly 99,000 clones, under 95% of which show up once; 0.65% to 0.9% is in the top ten. The specimen comprised peripheral blood, sampled in the third trimester of pregnancy. This TCR came from a female donor in good health, enrolled as a control in a pregnancy study. The genes are TRBV6-5 and TRBJ2-2; D is possibly TRBD1 (5 bases). CDR3 nucleotides: TGTGCCAGCAGTTATCAGGGTAACACCGGGGAGCTGTTTTTT. Protein product: CASSYQGNTGELFF.